The 21 T cell receptor beta chains reported below all come from one sample, sequenced in a study of T cells in Graves' hyperthyroidism and ophthalmopathy. Amplification yielded TCR beta CDR3 regions, with RNA transcripts as the source. During a first-round RT-PCR of the TCR CDR3, the HTBI primer set was used. TCRdb reprocessed the multiplex PCR reads with MiXCR, giving one entry per CDR3 protein. The table shows approximately 600,000 distinct CDR3 sequences, with 20% occurring only once. Sequencing used blood. The receptor set was obtained from a man younger than 45 with Graves' ophthalmopathy.

At least ten counts were recorded for this clonotype. The chain combines TRBV28 with TRBJ2-7; no reliable D call. With 7 bases removed from V and 3 bases from J, the gap between germline ends came to 13 bases. This CDR3 spans 13 amino acids. From germline, CDR1 is MDHEN and CDR2 SYDVKM. The CDR3 nucleotides are TGTGCCAGCACCTGGGCGGATTACTACGAGCAGTACTTC. Amino acid sequence: CASTWADYYEQYF.

The V gene is TRBV24-1, the J gene TRBJ2-1; 10 bases agree with TRBD2. The CDR3 extends over 15 amino acids. After removal of 3 bases from V and 4 bases from J, the junction contained 2 bases not matched to a gene. Per the germline V gene, CDR1 is KGHDR and CDR2 is SFDVKD. CDR3 in DNA: TGTGCCACCAGTGATGATAGCGGGAGGTACAATGAGCAGTTCTTC. Residues: CATSDDSGRYNEQFF.

This clonotype showed up just a few times. V usage is TRBV7-9 and J usage is TRBJ2-1, with unresolved D. This CDR3 is 14 amino acids long. The germline V gene has CDR1 SEHNR and CDR2 FQNEAQ (reference sequence). With 2 bases removed from V and 7 bases from J, the gap between germline ends came to 12 bases. The CDR3, as DNA: TGTGCCAGCAGCTTAACCGTCTCTCGGAATGAGCAGTTCTTC. Its protein is CASSLTVSRNEQFF.

Only a few counts were recorded for this clonotype. In DNA, the CDR3 is TGTGCCACTGGGGTGAGTCGCGCAGATACGCAGTATTTT. Its translation: CATGVSRADTQYF. The chain has TRBV15 and TRBJ2-3; D call uncertain. Per germline, CDR1 LNHNV and CDR2 YYDKDF (reference sequence). V was shortened by 9 bases and J by 4 bases, with 14 bases between the two germline ends. The length of the CDR3 is 13 residues.

This clonotype was recorded a few times. The chain couples TRBV4-3 to TRBJ2-2; D is unresolved. The CDR3 runs to 16 residues. Germline assignment: CDR1 LGHNA and CDR2 YSLEER. The V end was cut by 0 bases, the J end by 1 base, with 9 bases between. The DNA for the CDR3 is TGCGCCAGCAGCCAAGAAAGGCCGGGGAACACCGGGGAGCTGTTTTTT. It yields the protein CASSQERPGNTGELFF.

The chain combines TRBV7-9 with TRBJ2-5; 7 bases match TRBD1. V was clipped by 5 bases and J by 5 bases; unmatched bases: 17. Germline values: CDR1 SEHNR, CDR2 FQNEAQ (reference sequence). The CDR3 consists of 17 residues. CDR3 region: CASSLGTYRGPRETQYF. The CDR3 nucleotides are TGTGCCAGCAGCCTAGGGACGTACAGGGGCCCACGGGAGACCCAGTACTTC.

This sequence joins TRBV18 and TRBJ1-3; D not resolved. CDR3 size: 16 residues. Germline assignment: CDR1 KGHSH and CDR2 LQKENI. Trimming shortened V by 3 bases and J by 0 bases, and 12 bases separated the two germline ends. The CDR3 sequence is CASSPRTISSGNTIYF. The DNA of the CDR3 is TGTGCCAGCTCACCTCGTACAATTTCCTCTGGAAACACCATATATTTT.

The chain employs TRBV6-2 or TRBV6-3 and TRBJ2-6; D is unclear. CDR1 MNHEY and CDR2 SVGEGT come from the germline V gene. This CDR3 spans 16 amino acids. V dropped 6 bases and J dropped 2 bases, with 14 bases sitting between them. The CDR3 nucleotides read TGTGCCAGCAGCTGGGATTGGGGTACTGGGGCCAACGTCCTGACTTTC. Translation gives CASSWDWGTGANVLTF.

This clonotype turned up a few times. This chain uses TRBV29-1 with TRBJ2-5, with D perhaps TRBD2 (6 bases). Germline V gene data show CDR1 as SQVTM and CDR2 as ANQGSEA. There are 14 residues in the CDR3. V gave up 4 bases and J gave up 4 bases, with 16 bases separating them. The CDR3 sequence is CSVAPRLGGETQYF. CDR3 in DNA: TGCAGCGTTGCGCCCCGGCTGGGGGGAGAGACCCAGTACTTC.

This chain joins TRBV4-1 and TRBJ2-7; D perhaps matches TRBD1 (6 bases). This CDR3 has 15 amino acids. Germline V CDR1 and CDR2: MGHRA, YSYEKL. Trimming shortened V by 1 base and J by 3 bases, and 13 bases separated the two germline ends. This CDR3 is CASSQGQGIGYEQYF. The CDR3 DNA reads as TGCGCCAGCAGCCAAGGGCAGGGGATCGGCTACGAGCAGTACTTC.

This clonotype turned up a few times. This chain joins TRBV20-1 and TRBJ1-5; D is undetermined. This CDR3 has 13 residues. Trimming removed 2 bases from V and 3 bases from J, with 8 bases in between. Germline lookup yields CDR1 DFQATT and CDR2 SNEGSKA (reference sequence). Here the CDR3 DNA reads TGCAGTGCTAGATGGGCCACCAATCAGCCCCAGCATTTT. Its protein is CSARWATNQPQHF.

This clonotype was seen more than once but under ten times. The chain has TRBV5-1 and TRBJ2-1; D tentatively fits TRBD1 or TRBD2 (5 bases each). This CDR3 has 17 amino acids. Trimming pared 1 base from V and 5 bases from J, leaving 19 bases between. In germline, CDR1 is SGHRS, CDR2 YFSETQ. The CDR3 here is CASSLYSGAPGHNEQFF. CDR3 in DNA: TGCGCCAGCAGCTTGTATTCCGGGGCCCCGGGACACAATGAGCAGTTCTTC.

Details on this clonotype: A read error may explain this, as a much larger clone is one base away. The chain couples TRBV2 to TRBJ1-1; TRBD1 might be the D (6 bases). Deletions cut 6 bases from V and 3 bases from J, with 11 bases between. The CDR3 runs 13 residues. CDR1 and CDR2 (germline): SNHLY, FYNNEI. The DNA for the CDR3 is TGTGCCAGCAGAGGGGACAAGTACACTGAAGCTTTCTTT. Translating gives CASRGDKYTEAFF.

This clonotype was seen at least ten times. The chain combines TRBV2 with TRBJ1-5; TRBD1 agrees at 7 bases. V dropped 6 bases and J dropped 0; count of bases not matched to a gene: 14. Germline V gives CDR1 SNHLY, CDR2 FYNNEI. The length of the CDR3 is 18 residues. The DNA for the CDR3 is TGTGCCAGCAGAAAGACAGGGTTCTTCGGCGATAGCAATCAGCCCCAGCATTTT. Translating it yields CASRKTGFFGDSNQPQHF.

There are a few counts of this clonotype. The rearrangement links TRBV7-9 to TRBJ2-7; D uncertain. The V gene's germline CDR1 is SEHNR and CDR2 FQNEAQ (reference sequence). Trimming stripped 7 bases from V and 6 bases from J, with 16 bases between. The CDR3 runs 13 residues. This CDR3 reads CASTPAPSLEQYF. The CDR3 region has the DNA TGTGCCAGCACCCCTGCTCCCTCTCTCGAGCAGTACTTC.

The rearrangement links TRBV27 to TRBJ2-3; a possible D gene is TRBD1 (8 bases). Trimming cost V 7 bases and J 4 bases, with 15 bases left between them. CDR1 MNHEY and CDR2 SMNVEV come from the germline V gene (reference sequence). The CDR3 runs to 14 residues. The CDR3 nucleotides read TGTGCCAGCACTACAGGGGGGGGATCAGATACGCAGTATTTT. Encoded protein: CASTTGGGSDTQYF.

This clonotype was recorded a few times. The rearrangement links TRBV6-1 to TRBJ2-3, with D possibly TRBD1 on 6 matching bases. There are 14 residues in the CDR3. CDR1 is MNHNS, CDR2 SASEGT, per germline. Deletions cut 7 bases from V and 1 base from J, with 12 bases between. For the CDR3, the DNA is TGTGCCAGCACCTTGGACAGACGCACAGATACGCAGTATTTT. This translates into CASTLDRRTDTQYF.

The chain combines TRBV28 with TRBJ1-1, with 10 bases fitting TRBD1. The CDR3 spans 16 residues. Germline CDR1 and CDR2: MDHEN and SYDVKM. With 6 bases clipped from V and 4 bases from J, the junction kept 11 bases outside the gene matches. CDR3 DNA sequence: TGTGCCAGCAGCTCAATCCGGACAGGGGGAAGCACTGAAGCTTTCTTT. Its protein product is CASSSIRTGGSTEAFF.

This clonotype was seen ten or more times. The chain employs TRBV5-1 and TRBJ2-2; 8 bases are a match to TRBD1. CDR3 length: 15 amino acids. J gave up 2 bases and V 3 bases, and 3 bases lay outside the gene matches. CDR1 and CDR2 (germline): SGHRS, YFSETQ. The CDR3 DNA is TGCGCCAGCAGCTGGGACAGGTCCAACACCGGGGAGCTGTTTTTT. As protein: CASSWDRSNTGELFF.

This clonotype was recorded many times. The chain has TRBV20-1 and TRBJ2-3; TRBD2 matches 9 bases. The CDR3 consists of 16 residues. V trimming: 5 bases; J trimming: 0 bases; junction bases outside the gene matches: 9. CDR1 and CDR2 from the germline V gene are DFQATT and SNEGSKA (reference sequence). CDR3 sequence (DNA): TGCAGTGCTCCATCCCGGCGGGAGGGTAGCACAGATACGCAGTATTTT. It codes for CSAPSRREGSTDTQYF.

Ten or more counts support this clonotype. V usage is TRBV7-9 and J usage is TRBJ2-5; possibly TRBD2 for D (6 bases). The germline V gene encodes CDR1 SEHNR and CDR2 FQNEAQ (reference sequence). The CDR3 totals 15 residues. V lost 0 bases to trimming and J lost 5 bases, with 13 bases between them. The CDR3 loop reads CASSLALGGWETQYF. Here the CDR3 DNA reads TGTGCCAGCAGCTTAGCGCTGGGAGGTTGGGAGACCCAGTACTTC.